This TCR beta chain is from a study of T cells in Graves' hyperthyroidism and ophthalmopathy (dated by TCRdb to the late 2010s). The study in broad terms: Peripheral blood was sampled at the time of initial diagnosis, prior to any treatment. Whether ophthalmopathy could be predicted prospectively was tested in an independent validation cohort made up of 18 hyperthyroidism patients plus 17 patients who later progressed to ophthalmopathy. To identify TCR V-J signatures that set the groups apart, the researchers used a discovery cohort of 95 to 100 patients, made up of under 50 with Graves' ophthalmopathy and about 60 with stable Graves' hyperthyroidism. Following sampling, methimazole starting at 30 mg daily was given to hyperthyroidism patients, and high-dose intravenous methylprednisolone was given to ophthalmopathy patients. For training and testing, the 100 or so patients in the discovery cohort were randomly divided in a 7:3 ratio. TCR Vbeta CDR3 sequencing of roughly 140 peripheral blood samples (roughly 41 ophthalmopathy, 75 hyperthyroidism and roughly 17 progressor patients) is reported in the paper. In addition, the study compared T-cell repertoires in thyroid tissue and in blood from six Graves' hyperthyroidism patients. Here is what the overall study found, with its caveats: During validation, the model predicted progression to ophthalmopathy a median of roughly 7.1 months ahead of onset, with approximately 70% sensitivity and around 73% specificity. Sample size was not statistically predetermined, and blinding of investigators to group allocation was not performed. Ophthalmopathy was separated from stable hyperthyroidism by a 13 V-J signature model, with over 85% sensitivity and just over 81% specificity obtained in cross-validation and 80%/75% obtained in testing. Most expanded thyroid clonotypes (frequency above 0.001) were also detected in blood, a finding suggesting that blood repertoires may reflect thyroid immune responses.

At the junction V is shortened by 5 bases and J by 1 base, with 11 bases in between. Reading the germline V gene gives CDR1 SGHVS and CDR2 FQNEAQ. The CDR3, cysteine through phenylalanine, is 14 amino acids long. Only the CDR3 DNA stays, 42 bases, in frame from base 1. The TCR beta CDR3 regions were amplified from RNA transcripts. For the first round of RT-PCR on the TCR CDR3, the HTBI primer set was used together with the Qiagen OneStep RT-PCR kit. Libraries were constructed in a second round of multiplex PCR, after which size selection and purification were carried out. Sequencing of the libraries was done on an Illumina HiSeq2000 using paired-end 100 bp reads. In the source study's methods: SOAPnuke was used to process the raw data, with reads discarded if the reads contained adapters or uncalled bases, had a mean Phred below 15, or lacked an exact constant-primer or identifier match. High-quality paired reads were merged with COPE v1.2.5, and unique nucleotide sequences were defined as clonotypes. MiTCR v1.1 was used to align clonotypes to the IMGT TRBV, TRBD and TRBJ reference segments. Analysis was restricted to V-J combinations with a frequency above 0.0001, which covered 99.2% of repertoires. The TCS score was defined as F50 (clonal expansion) divided by E x V (chaos), with BLOSUM62-based TCRdist calculated between CDR3 peptides within each V-J. Welch's t-statistics and random forest reduced several hundred V-J features to 10 to 15, which were used in a naive Bayes classifier (R e1071). TCRdb applied fastp at Q25 and MiXCR to the public reads, then kept only in-frame beta chains. Every CDR3 protein is listed once, alongside the most common genes and DNA of its rows. The V and J calls and clone size come from TCRdb's table, not from the authors' own analysis. A total of 300,000 to 350,000 distinct CDR3 sequences appear in this sample, roughly 18% of them only once. The leading ten clones occupy around 16% of the sample.

This clonotype was observed at least ten times. No cognate antigen has been identified for it. Per-base quality was not reported, and no clone a single base away is much larger than it. Ophthalmopathy patients had moderately to severely active disease, Clinical Activity Score of at least 3, NOSPECS grade of at least 4, and duration under 3 months. Patients with uncontrolled infections, other autoimmune diseases, pregnancy or lactation were excluded. Diagnoses were established on the basis of clinical symptoms, serum thyroxine and TRAb, thyroid ultrasound, and orbital computed tomography. PBMCs were isolated from 10 ml of fresh peripheral blood by Ficoll-Paque density gradient centrifugation. Total RNA was extracted using Trizol reagent, and RNA quality was assessed on an Agilent 2100 Bioanalyzer.

The sequence links TRBV7-8 to TRBJ1-1; TRBD1 is a possible D gene, resting on 6 matching bases. The sample consisted of blood. The sequence derives from a woman aged 40 to 50 with Graves' ophthalmopathy. The nucleotide sequence is given as TGTGCCAGCAGCCCACAGGGTTGGAACACTGAAGCTTTCTTT. This codes for CASSPQGWNTEAFF. When the CDR3 is completed using the reference TRBV7-8 and TRBJ1-1 genes on either side, the full variable domain is GAGVSQSPRYKVAKRGQDVALRCDPISGHVSLFWYQQALGQGPEFLTYFQNEAQLDKSGLPSDRFFAERPEGSVSTLKIQRTQQEDSAVYLCASSPQGWNTEAFFGQGTRLTVV.